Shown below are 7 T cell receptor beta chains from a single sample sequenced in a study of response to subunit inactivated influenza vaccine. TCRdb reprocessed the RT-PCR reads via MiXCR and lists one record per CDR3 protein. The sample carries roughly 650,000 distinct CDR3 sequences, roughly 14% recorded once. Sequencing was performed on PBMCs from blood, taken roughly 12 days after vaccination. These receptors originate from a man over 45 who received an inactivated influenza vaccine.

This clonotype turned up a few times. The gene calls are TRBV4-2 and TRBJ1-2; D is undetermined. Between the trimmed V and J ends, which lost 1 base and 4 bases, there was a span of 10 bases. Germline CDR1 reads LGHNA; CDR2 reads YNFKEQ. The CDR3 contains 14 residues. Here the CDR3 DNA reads TGTGCCAGCAGCCAAGCCAGTGATGGCTATGGCTACACCTTC. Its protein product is CASSQASDGYGYTF.

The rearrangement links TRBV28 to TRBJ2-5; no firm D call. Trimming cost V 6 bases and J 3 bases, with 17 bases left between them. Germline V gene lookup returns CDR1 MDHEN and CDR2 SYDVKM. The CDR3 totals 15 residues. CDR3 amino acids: CASSKPRDWEETQYF. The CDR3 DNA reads TGTGCCAGCAGCAAACCGAGAGATTGGGAAGAGACCCAGTACTTC.

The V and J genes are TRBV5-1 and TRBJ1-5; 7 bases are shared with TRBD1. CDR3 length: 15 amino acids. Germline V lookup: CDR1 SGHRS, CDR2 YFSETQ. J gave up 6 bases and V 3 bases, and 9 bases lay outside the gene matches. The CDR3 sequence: CASSWGTALGQPQHF. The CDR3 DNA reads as TGCGCCAGCAGCTGGGGGACAGCCCTCGGTCAGCCCCAGCATTTT.

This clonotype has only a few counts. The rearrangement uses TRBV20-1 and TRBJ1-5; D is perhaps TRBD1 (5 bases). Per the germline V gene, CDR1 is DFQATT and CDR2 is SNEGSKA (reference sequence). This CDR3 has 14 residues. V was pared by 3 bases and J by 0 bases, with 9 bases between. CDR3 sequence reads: CSARTVYSNQPQHF. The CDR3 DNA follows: TGCAGTGCTAGGACAGTTTATAGCAATCAGCCCCAGCATTTT.

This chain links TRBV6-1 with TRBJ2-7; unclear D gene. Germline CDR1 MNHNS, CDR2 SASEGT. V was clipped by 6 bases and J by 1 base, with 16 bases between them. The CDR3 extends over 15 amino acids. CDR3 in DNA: TGTGCCAGCAGCCTCCCGGGTACTTCATCCTACGAGCAGTACTTC. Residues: CASSLPGTSSYEQYF.

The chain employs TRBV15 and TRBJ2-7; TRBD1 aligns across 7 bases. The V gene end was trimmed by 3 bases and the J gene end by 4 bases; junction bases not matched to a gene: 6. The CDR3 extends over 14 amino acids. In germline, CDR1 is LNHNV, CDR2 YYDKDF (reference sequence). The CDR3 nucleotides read TGTGCCACCAGCAGTTGGGACAGCAAATACGAGCAGTACTTC. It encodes CATSSWDSKYEQYF.

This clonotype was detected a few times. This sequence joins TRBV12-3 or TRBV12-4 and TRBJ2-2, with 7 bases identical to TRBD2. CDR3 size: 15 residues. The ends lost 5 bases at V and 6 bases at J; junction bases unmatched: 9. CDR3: CASSPRTSRSGELFF. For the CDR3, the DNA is TGTGCCAGCAGTCCTCGGACTAGTAGGTCCGGGGAGCTGTTTTTT.